The 12 T cell receptor beta chains below all came from one sample that was sequenced in a study of cytomegalovirus exposure and HLA in healthy donors. TCRdb's table, derived via immunoSEQ multiplex PCR, lists solely in-frame clones and lacks some. The data show 250,000 to 400,000 clones, 88% seen once. The sequenced sample consisted of PBMCs. The receptors derive from a man younger than 40 in good health and CMV-seronegative.

This chain connects TRBV6-5 to TRBJ2-7; D uncertain. The CDR3 totals 13 residues. Trimming shortened V by 1 base and J by 4 bases, and 8 bases separated the two germline ends. Germline CDR1 MNHEY, CDR2 SVGAGI. The CDR3 region is CASSYFSKYEQYF. CDR3 coding DNA: TGTGCCAGCAGTTACTTTTCCAAATACGAGCAGTACTTC.

CDR3 nucleotide sequence: TGTGCCAGCAGCCGGACTAGCGGGGGCTCCTACGAGCAGTACTTC. Amino acid sequence: CASSRTSGGSYEQYF. The chain links TRBV5-4 to TRBJ2-7; TRBD2 aligns across 13 bases. V was pared by 4 bases and J by 0 bases, with 1 base of the junction left unmatched. The germline gives CDR1 SGHNT, CDR2 YYREEE (reference sequence). The CDR3 sequence is 15 residues long.

The V and J genes are TRBV6-5 and TRBJ1-6; D call uncertain. Looked up from germline, CDR1 is MNHEY and CDR2 is SVGAGI. V dropped 10 bases and J dropped 12 bases, with 19 bases sitting between them. CDR3 size: 13 residues. CDR3 amino acids: CATSSSREGPLHF. DNA of the CDR3: TGTGCCACCTCATCCTCCCGGGAGGGACCCCTCCACTTT.

The chain recombines TRBV2 with TRBJ2-5, with 8 bases fitting TRBD1. The V and J ends lost 5 bases and 2 bases, in that order; junction bases with no gene match: 7. CDR3 length: 15 residues. Germline V gives CDR1 SNHLY, CDR2 FYNNEI. DNA of the CDR3: TGTGCCAGCAGTCCGAGGACAGGGATACAAGAGACCCAGTACTTC. Translation gives CASSPRTGIQETQYF.

This chain joins TRBV5-1 and TRBJ2-7; 9 nucleotides align to TRBD1. CDR1 is SGHRS and CDR2 is YFSETQ in the germline V gene. This CDR3 is 15 amino acids long. V was clipped by 4 bases and J by 4 bases; unmatched bases: 9. CDR3 loop: CASSPRQGVRYEQYF. DNA of the CDR3: TGCGCCAGCAGCCCTCGACAGGGGGTAAGGTACGAGCAGTACTTC.

The chain joins TRBV7-9 to TRBJ2-5, with D perhaps TRBD2 (6 bases). Per the germline V gene, CDR1 is SEHNR and CDR2 is FQNEAQ (reference sequence). The CDR3 extends over 18 amino acids. The V end lost 3 bases, the J end lost 0 bases, and 20 bases lay between the germline ends. CDR3 sequence (DNA): TGTGCCAGCAGCTTGGGATGGGGACTCGACACCAACCAAGAGACCCAGTACTTC. Amino acid sequence: CASSLGWGLDTNQETQYF.

This chain links TRBV15 with TRBJ1-2; possible D gene TRBD1, 5 bases. Germline CDR1 reads LNHNV; CDR2 reads YYDKDF (reference sequence). V shed 0 bases and J shed 5 bases, with 19 bases lying between them. The length of the CDR3 is 17 residues. The CDR3 bases are TGTGCCACCAGCAGAGAGCAGGGCAGCGAGGATTTATATGGCTACACCTTC. Its protein is CATSREQGSEDLYGYTF.

The genes are TRBV4-3 and TRBJ2-3, with TRBD1 identical over 7 bases. Trimming took 1 base from V and 7 from J; bases not matched to a gene: 8. The CDR3 has 15 residues. CDR1 is LGHNA, CDR2 YSLEER, per germline. CDR3 loop: CASSQGQGNWYTQYF. In DNA form, the CDR3 reads TGCGCCAGCAGCCAAGGACAGGGAAATTGGTATACGCAGTATTTT.

The chain uses TRBV7-9 and TRBJ2-3, with 11 bases aligning to TRBD2. After removal of 5 bases from V and 4 bases from J, the junction contained 8 bases not matched to a gene. Germline V lookup: CDR1 SEHNR, CDR2 FQNEAQ (reference sequence). The CDR3 has 16 residues. The CDR3 DNA follows: TGTGCCAGCAGCCCCACCCTAGCGGGGGGATCAGATACGCAGTATTTT. This codes for CASSPTLAGGSDTQYF.

This clone has only a few counts. V usage is TRBV2 and J usage is TRBJ1-5, with no clear D. V lost 5 bases and J lost 0, with 5 bases in between. There are 13 residues in the CDR3. Germline CDR1 reads SNHLY; CDR2 reads FYNNEI. This CDR3 reads CASSLDSNQPQHF. The CDR3 DNA sequence: TGTGCCAGCAGTCTAGATAGCAATCAGCCCCAGCATTTT. The full variable domain, its missing parts supplied by reference TRBV2 and TRBJ1-5, is EPEVTQTPSHQVTQMGQEVILRCVPISNHLYFYWYRQILGQKVEFLVSFYNNEISEKSEIFDDQFSVERPDGSNFTLKIRSTKLEDSAMYFCASSLDSNQPQHFGDGTRLSIL.

The rearrangement uses TRBV27 and TRBJ2-6; D perhaps matches TRBD1 (5 bases). The CDR3 consists of 17 residues. CDR1 is MNHEY and CDR2 is SMNVEV in the germline V gene (reference sequence). Trimming cost V 3 bases and J 4 bases, with 16 bases left between them. The CDR3 loop is CASSFKSPGSGANVLTF. The CDR3 bases are TGTGCCAGCAGTTTCAAGTCCCCAGGGTCAGGGGCCAACGTCCTGACTTTC.

CDR3 DNA: TGTGCCAGCAGCCTGACTCCCTCCTACGAGCAGTACTTC. As protein: CASSLTPSYEQYF. The genes are TRBV11-2 and TRBJ2-7, with D unclear. The V and J ends lost 5 bases and 0 bases respectively, with 8 bases between them. The CDR3 has 13 residues. The V gene's germline CDR1 is SGHAT and CDR2 FQNNGV.